The present T cell receptor beta chain was sequenced within a study of T cell clonality in common variable immunodeficiency. The protocol was immunoSEQ multiplex PCR, while the TCRdb copy is restricted to in-frame clones and leaves out a portion. The sample is made up of 15,000 to 20,000 clones, none counted only once. This clone was observed a handful of times. What it binds is not known. The read finishes 3 residues shy of the CDR3 end, and the germline J gene is used to complete it. Overall study results and limits: CVID subjects shared fewer TCRbeta clones than healthy controls did. Repertoire-complication correlations in CVID were limited by patient heterogeneity. TCRbeta clonality was increased in CVID versus healthy controls. Common variable immunodeficiency TCR beta sequences reportedly had fewer deletions and N-nucleotide insertions.

For at least one year, all CVID subjects received replacement immunoglobulin. There are 15 residues in the CDR3. CDR1 is SGHRS and CDR2 is YFSETQ in the germline V gene. With 3 bases clipped from V and 3 bases from J, the junction kept 4 bases outside the gene matches. This TCR was recovered from a human donor with common variable immunodeficiency. The sequencing input was peripheral blood mononuclear cells. The V gene is TRBV5-1, the J gene TRBJ2-3; 10 bases are a match to TRBD2. The CDR3 bases that were read are TGCGCCAGCAGCTCCGGGACTAGCGCTACAGATACG. Protein sequence: CASSSGTSATDT. The whole CDR3 reads CASSSGTSATDTQYF.